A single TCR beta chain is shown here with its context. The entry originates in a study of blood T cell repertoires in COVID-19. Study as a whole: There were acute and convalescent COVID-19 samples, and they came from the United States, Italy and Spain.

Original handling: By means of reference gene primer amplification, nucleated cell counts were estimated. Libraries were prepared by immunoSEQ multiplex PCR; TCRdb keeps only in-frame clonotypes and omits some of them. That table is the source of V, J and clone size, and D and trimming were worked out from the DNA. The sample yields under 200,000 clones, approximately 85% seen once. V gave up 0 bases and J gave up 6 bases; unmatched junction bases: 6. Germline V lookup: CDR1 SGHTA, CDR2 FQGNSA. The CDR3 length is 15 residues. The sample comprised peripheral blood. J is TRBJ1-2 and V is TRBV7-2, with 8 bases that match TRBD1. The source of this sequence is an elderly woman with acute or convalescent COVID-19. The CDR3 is CASSLALRGRDGYTF. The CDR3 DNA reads TGTGCCAGCAGCTTAGCGCTCAGGGGGCGCGATGGCTACACCTTC.